Following are 15 T cell receptor beta chains from one sample sequenced in a study of T-cell memory formation after mild COVID-19. TCRdb re-called the 5' RACE reads through MiXCR, storing one row per CDR3 protein. Among approximately 490,000 distinct CDR3 sequences listed, roughly 20% were seen once. Sequencing was performed on PBMCs or a T cell subset sorted from them (not recorded which). These receptors all come from an adult woman who had mild COVID-19 (a few samples of this study predate the infection). Cell type and time point are not known.

This clonotype has a handful of counts. The gene calls are TRBV5-1 and TRBJ2-1, with 10 bases aligning to TRBD1. The germline V gene has CDR1 SGHRS and CDR2 YFSETQ. The CDR3 runs 15 residues. V shed 2 bases, J shed 6 bases, and the junction held 5 bases outside the gene matches. The CDR3 loop is CASSFGDRGFNEQFF. The CDR3 DNA is TGCGCCAGCAGCTTTGGGGACAGGGGATTCAATGAGCAGTTCTTC.

This chain connects TRBV29-1 to TRBJ2-1; 9 bases agree with TRBD2. With V trimmed by 8 bases and J by 4 bases, 6 bases remained unmatched. This CDR3 region has 13 residues. Germline V lookup: CDR1 SQVTM, CDR2 ANQGSEA. CDR3 coding DNA: TGCAGCTCTAGACTAGCGGATTACAATGAGCAGTTCTTC. Translated: CSSRLADYNEQFF.

The gene calls are TRBV4-2 and TRBJ1-3; no reliable D call. V dropped 6 bases and J dropped 4 bases, with 13 bases sitting between them. The CDR3 is 14 residues long. The V gene's germline CDR1 is LGHNA and CDR2 YNFKEQ. The chain's CDR3 is CASSQAATGNTIYF. CDR3 DNA: TGTGCCAGCAGTCAGGCCGCAACCGGAAACACCATATATTTT.

This clonotype was observed a few times. V gene TRBV5-1 combines with J gene TRBJ1-1; D is perhaps TRBD1 (5 bases). V was pared by 1 base and J by 1 base, with 11 bases between. The germline V gene has CDR1 SGHRS and CDR2 YFSETQ. This CDR3 is 15 amino acids long. The CDR3 spells CASSLSGGPNTEAFF. DNA of the CDR3: TGCGCCAGCAGCTTGTCTGGGGGACCGAACACTGAAGCTTTCTTT.

This clonotype was detected ten times or more. The chain recombines TRBV14 with TRBJ2-2; 7 bases are a match to TRBD1. The ends lost 4 bases at V and 9 bases at J; junction bases unmatched: 14. This CDR3 comprises 16 residues. CDR1 and CDR2 (germline): SGHDN, FVKESK. CDR3 coding DNA: TGTGCCAGCAGCCCCCGCCGGGACAGTCCTTACCGGGAGCTGTTTTTT. It specifies CASSPRRDSPYRELFF.

The chain carries TRBV30 and TRBJ1-1; TRBD1 might be the D (5 bases). The CDR3 spans 14 residues. Per the germline V gene, CDR1 is GTSNPN and CDR2 is SVGIG (reference sequence). V lost 0 bases and J 6 bases, leaving 14 bases between the germline ends. The CDR3 nucleotides read TGTGCCTGGAGTGTTGGAGGGGTGGTTGCTGAAGCTTTCTTT. It specifies CAWSVGGVVAEAFF.

The DNA of the CDR3 is TGTGCCAGCAGCACCGGCACTGAAGCTTTCTTT. The encoded protein is CASSTGTEAFF. The chain joins TRBV7-8 to TRBJ1-1, with D hard to call. Germline lookup yields CDR1 SGHVS and CDR2 FQNEAQ. V lost 5 bases, J lost 4 bases, and 5 bases lay in between. The length of the CDR3 is 11 residues.

This clonotype was detected only a few times. V and J are TRBV5-6 and TRBJ2-1, with D unresolved. The V and J ends lost 3 bases and 3 bases respectively, with 7 bases between them. Germline lookup yields CDR1 SGHDT and CDR2 YYEEEE. The CDR3 runs 13 residues. The CDR3 loop reads CASSYDNYNEQFF. The CDR3 nucleotides are TGTGCCAGCAGCTATGACAACTACAATGAGCAGTTCTTC.

The V call is TRBV4-2, the J call TRBJ2-1; 7 bases fit TRBD2. From germline, CDR1 is LGHNA and CDR2 YNFKEQ. This CDR3 is 17 amino acids long. Trimming took 0 bases from V and 3 from J; bases not matched to a gene: 8. The DNA for the CDR3 is TGTGCCAGCAGCCAAGACCAGCGGGCTAGCGGCTACAATGAGCAGTTCTTC. This sequence encodes CASSQDQRASGYNEQFF.

The genes are TRBV5-1 and TRBJ2-2, with 7 positions matching TRBD2. The CDR3 is made up of 16 amino acids. V trimming: 0 bases; J trimming: 4 bases; junction bases outside the gene matches: 6. Germline V lookup: CDR1 SGHRS, CDR2 YFSETQ. The chain's CDR3 is CASSLAGGRSTGELFF. CDR3 bases: TGCGCCAGCAGCTTGGCCGGCGGGAGAAGCACCGGGGAGCTGTTTTTT.

J is TRBJ2-7 and V is TRBV7-2; D ambiguous. The V end was cut by 2 bases, the J end by 5 bases, with 4 bases between. The length of the CDR3 is 11 residues. Germline assignment: CDR1 SGHTA and CDR2 FQGNSA. CDR3 DNA sequence: TGTGCCAGCAGCTTATATCACGAGCAGTACTTC. It encodes CASSLYHEQYF.

V gene TRBV5-4 combines with J gene TRBJ1-1; 9 nucleotides line up with TRBD1. This CDR3 contains 17 residues. Germline V gives CDR1 SGHNT, CDR2 YYREEE (reference sequence). Trimming at V came to 0 bases and at J to 5 bases, leaving 11 bases not matched to a gene. CDR3 nucleotide sequence: TGTGCCAGCAGCTTGGGGGGAGGACAGGGGCGCCGTACTGAAGCTTTCTTT. Its protein is CASSLGGGQGRRTEAFF. Filled out from reference TRBV5-4 and TRBJ1-1, the complete variable domain reads ETGVTQSPTHLIKTRGQQVTLRCSSQSGHNTVSWYQQALGQGPQFIFQYYREEENGRGNFPPRFSGLQFPNYSSELNVNALELDDSALYLCASSLGGGQGRRTEAFFGQGTRLTVV.

This chain links TRBV10-3 with TRBJ2-2; 7 positions match TRBD1. The V segment lost 6 bases and the J segment 2 bases; nucleotides outside the gene matches: 6. The CDR3 extends over 15 amino acids. Germline V gives CDR1 ENHRY, CDR2 SYGVKD. The CDR3: CAIRTGTVNTGELFF. The CDR3 region has the DNA TGTGCCATCAGAACCGGGACAGTTAACACCGGGGAGCTGTTTTTT.

This clonotype has only a few counts. The rearrangement joins TRBV19 to TRBJ2-7, with 8 bases fitting TRBD1. CDR1 is LNHDA and CDR2 is SQIVND in the germline V gene (reference sequence). J gave up 4 bases and V 2 bases, and 16 bases lay outside the gene matches. The CDR3 consists of 18 residues. The CDR3 coding sequence is TGTGCCAGTAGTATAAAGTCGGCGTCAGGGGGCATACTTTACGAGCAGTACTTC. Its protein is CASSIKSASGGILYEQYF. The full variable domain, completed using reference TRBV19 and TRBJ2-7, is DGGITQSPKYLFRKEGQNVTLSCEQNLNHDAMYWYRQDPGQGLRLIYYSQIVNDFQKGDIAEGYSVSREKKESFPLTVTSAQKNPTAFYLCASSIKSASGGILYEQYFGPGTRLTVT.

This chain connects TRBV5-1 to TRBJ2-5, with 11 bases matching TRBD2. V shed 4 bases, J shed 4 bases, and the junction held 6 bases outside the gene matches. The CDR3 length is 15 residues. The germline gives CDR1 SGHRS, CDR2 YFSETQ. As DNA, the CDR3 is TGCGCCAGCAGCATTACTAGCGGGAGCGGAGAGACCCAGTACTTC. It encodes CASSITSGSGETQYF.